These 27 T cell receptor beta chains came from one sample sequenced in a study of T cells after yellow fever vaccination. Using its own MiXCR run on the 5' RACE reads, TCRdb lists one record per CDR3 protein. The sample gives a few hundred thousand distinct CDR3 sequences, around 4.9% of which show up once; less than 3.5% is in the top ten. Source: CD4+ T cells sorted from PBMCs, taken on the day of the yellow fever booster vaccination. These receptors were obtained from a man aged 18 to 29 who received the YFV17D yellow fever vaccine.

At least ten counts were recorded for this clonotype. The V gene is TRBV20-1, the J gene TRBJ1-1; possibly TRBD1 for D (5 bases). Germline-derived CDR1 and CDR2 are DFQATT and SNEGSKA (reference sequence). This CDR3 spans 15 amino acids. V was pared by 2 bases and J by 3 bases, with 16 bases between. The CDR3 region has the DNA TGCAGTGCTAGATCGGGGGGAAGACGGGACACTGAAGCTTTCTTT. Residues: CSARSGGRRDTEAFF.

J is TRBJ1-5 and V is TRBV5-1, with D uncertain. Germline CDR1 is SGHRS and CDR2 is YFSETQ. Trimming stripped 1 base from V and 7 bases from J, with 9 bases between. CDR3 length: 13 amino acids. CDR3 loop: CASSLFPEQPQHF. CDR3 sequence (DNA): TGCGCCAGCAGCTTGTTTCCCGAGCAGCCCCAGCATTTT.

The table lists this clonotype with a few counts. The chain recombines TRBV11-2 with TRBJ1-3; 7 bases fit TRBD1. Germline values: CDR1 SGHAT, CDR2 FQNNGV. V shed 5 bases, J shed 4 bases, and the junction held 5 bases outside the gene matches. The CDR3 has 14 amino acids. The CDR3 spells CASSIRQGGNTIYF. The CDR3 coding sequence is TGTGCCAGCAGCATCCGACAGGGAGGAAACACCATATATTTT.

The sample holds a few counts of this clonotype. The J gene is TRBJ1-1, the V gene TRBV19, with D possibly being TRBD1 (6 bases). The V end lost 11 bases, the J end lost 1 base, and 20 bases lay between the germline ends. The CDR3 runs 15 residues. Germline V gene data show CDR1 as LNHDA and CDR2 as SQIVND (reference sequence). The CDR3 nucleotides read TGTGCCGGGTATTGGGAGGGACACCCGAACACTGAAGCTTTCTTT. It yields the protein CAGYWEGHPNTEAFF.

The chain carries TRBV4-1 and TRBJ2-1, with D unresolved. Trimming removed 6 bases from V and 3 bases from J, with 9 bases in between. The CDR3 is 13 amino acids. CDR1 MGHRA and CDR2 YSYEKL come from the germline V gene. The DNA of the CDR3 is TGCGCCAGCAGTCACCCCCGCTACAATGAGCAGTTCTTC. It yields the protein CASSHPRYNEQFF.

This clonotype was observed a handful of times. The V call is TRBV27, the J call TRBJ2-3; D remains ambiguous. Germline V gene lookup returns CDR1 MNHEY and CDR2 SMNVEV (reference sequence). The CDR3 spans 15 residues. V lost 7 bases to trimming and J lost 2 bases, with 16 bases between them. CDR3 in DNA: TGTGCCAGCAATGGGTGGGGTAGGCTCACAGATACGCAGTATTTT. It specifies CASNGWGRLTDTQYF.

This clonotype was observed a handful of times. The chain recombines TRBV5-1 with TRBJ1-1; D ambiguous. This CDR3 is 15 amino acids long. V shed 0 bases and J shed 5 bases, with 14 bases lying between them. Germline-derived CDR1 and CDR2 are SGHRS and YFSETQ. This CDR3 is CASSLDPGGRTEAFF. The DNA of the CDR3 is TGCGCCAGCAGCTTGGACCCAGGAGGGCGGACTGAAGCTTTCTTT.

This clonotype was observed a handful of times. The rearrangement links TRBV7-3 to TRBJ2-1, with 10 bases lining up with TRBD1. Germline V gives CDR1 SGHTA, CDR2 FQGTGA. Losses at the gene ends were 6 bases for V and 6 bases for J; bases not matched to a gene: 2. This CDR3 has 13 residues. The CDR3 is CASSRTGGNEQFF. Here the CDR3 DNA reads TGTGCCAGCAGTCGGACAGGGGGCAATGAGCAGTTCTTC.

This clonotype has a handful of counts. The chain is built from TRBV12-3 or TRBV12-4 and TRBJ2-2; D is unresolved. Trimming left V 2 bases short and J 5 bases short, with 9 bases between. This CDR3 has 14 residues. CDR3 residues: CASSLQVGTGELFF. CDR3 DNA: TGTGCCAGCAGTTTACAAGTCGGGACCGGGGAGCTGTTTTTT.

The table lists this clonotype with a few counts. CDR3 DNA: TGCAGTGCTTTCCAGGGGTATGAGAACTATGGCTACACCTTC. Its protein product is CSAFQGYENYGYTF. This chain joins TRBV20-1 and TRBJ1-2; D may be TRBD1 (6 bases). V was clipped by 5 bases and J by 2 bases, with 15 bases between them. Germline V gene data show CDR1 as DFQATT and CDR2 as SNEGSKA (reference sequence). The CDR3 has 14 residues.

Ten or more counts support this clonotype. The V gene is TRBV6-5, the J gene TRBJ2-4; D is perhaps TRBD2 (5 bases). Germline CDR1 and CDR2: MNHEY and SVGAGI. V lost 6 bases and J lost 2, with 11 bases in between. CDR3 size: 14 residues. CDR3 sequence: CASRKSGTKNIQYF. The DNA for the CDR3 is TGTGCCAGCAGAAAAAGCGGCACCAAAAACATTCAGTACTTC.

The gene calls are TRBV6-5 and TRBJ2-7, with D unclear. Germline V gene lookup returns CDR1 MNHEY and CDR2 SVGAGI. CDR3 size: 13 residues. The V and J ends lost 7 bases and 0 bases respectively, with 10 bases between them. The CDR3 loop reads CASIGSISYEQYF. CDR3 sequence (DNA): TGTGCCAGCATTGGTTCTATCTCCTACGAGCAGTACTTC.

The chain recombines TRBV7-2 with TRBJ2-7, with D possibly called TRBD1 or TRBD2 (5 bases each). V was clipped by 5 bases and J by 6 bases, with 17 bases between them. The CDR3 is made up of 14 amino acids. The germline CDR1 and CDR2 sequences are SGHTA and FQGNSA. The CDR3 spells CASSLQAPGSEQYF. Here the CDR3 DNA reads TGTGCCAGCAGCCTCCAGGCCCCAGGGAGCGAGCAGTACTTC.

This clonotype was seen more than once but under ten times. The genes are TRBV6-5 and TRBJ1-1; D remains ambiguous. Trimming removed 0 bases from V and 5 bases from J, with 16 bases in between. CDR3 length: 16 residues. The germline CDR1 and CDR2 sequences are MNHEY and SVGAGI. CDR3 sequence reads: CASSYSSGKLGTEAFF. CDR3 DNA: TGTGCCAGCAGTTACTCGAGCGGGAAGTTGGGGACTGAAGCTTTCTTT.

The genes are TRBV5-1 and TRBJ1-2; tentative D call: TRBD1 (5 bases). The CDR3 runs 14 residues. Germline loops: CDR1 SGHRS, CDR2 YFSETQ. V was clipped by 0 bases and J by 3 bases, with 9 bases between them. CDR3 residues: CASSLVDRDYGYTF. CDR3 DNA: TGCGCCAGCAGCTTGGTTGACAGAGACTATGGCTACACCTTC. The whole variable domain, filled in from reference TRBV5-1 and TRBJ1-2, reads KAGVTQTPRYLIKTRGQQVTLSCSPISGHRSVSWYQQTPGQGLQFLFEYFSETQRNKGNFPGRFSGRQFSNSRSEMNVSTLELGDSALYLCASSLVDRDYGYTFGSGTRLTVV.

The gene calls are TRBV4-1 and TRBJ2-4; 9 bases align to TRBD1. CDR1 and CDR2 (germline): MGHRA, YSYEKL. The CDR3 spans 17 residues. Trimming cost V 4 bases and J 2 bases; bases outside gene matches: 9. The CDR3 protein is CASSRPGTGTPKNIQYF. Here the CDR3 DNA reads TGCGCCAGCAGCCGCCCAGGGACAGGGACCCCCAAAAACATTCAGTACTTC.

This clonotype was observed many times. This chain joins TRBV7-3 and TRBJ1-1; D is unclear. The CDR3 is made up of 14 amino acids. Germline V CDR1 and CDR2: SGHTA, FQGTGA. Deletions cut 2 bases from V and 2 bases from J, with 9 bases between. CDR3 loop: CASSLAGLNTEAFF. In DNA form, the CDR3 reads TGTGCCAGCAGCTTAGCGGGTCTAAACACTGAAGCTTTCTTT.

The chain joins TRBV5-1 to TRBJ2-3, with 11 bases that match TRBD2. There are 15 residues in the CDR3. Germline values: CDR1 SGHRS, CDR2 YFSETQ. Unmatched junction bases numbered 10, after V lost 0 bases and J lost 13 bases. DNA of the CDR3: TGCGCCAGCAGCTTGGCGTCTAGCGGGGGGCACGCGAAGTATTTT. Translating it yields CASSLASSGGHAKYF.

In this sample, this clonotype turned up a few times. The chain combines TRBV4-3 with TRBJ2-5; D unresolved. Trimming took off 0 bases at V and 7 bases at J, with 12 bases between the two ends. This CDR3 is 14 amino acids long. Germline values: CDR1 LGHNA, CDR2 YSLEER. The CDR3 loop reads CASSQDFRSVTQYF. CDR3 DNA sequence: TGCGCCAGCAGCCAAGATTTTAGGAGTGTGACCCAGTACTTC.

The rearrangement links TRBV20-1 to TRBJ2-1; tentative D call: TRBD1 (5 bases). CDR1 and CDR2 from the germline V gene are DFQATT and SNEGSKA (reference sequence). Trimming stripped 5 bases from V and 0 bases from J, with 26 bases between. CDR3 size: 19 residues. The CDR3 bases are TGCAGTGCTCCCATTTATGGCTGGGGCTATCCAAGCTCCTACAATGAGCAGTTCTTC. Its translation is CSAPIYGWGYPSSYNEQFF.

This clonotype came up a few times. The chain uses TRBV7-9 and TRBJ2-3; weak D call: TRBD2 (5 bases). The germline V and J ends were trimmed by 1 base and 0 bases, with 8 bases remaining between them. Germline lookup yields CDR1 SEHNR and CDR2 FQNEAQ (reference sequence). The CDR3 sequence is 15 residues long. In DNA form, the CDR3 reads TGTGCCAGCAGCTTAGGGAGGAGGAGCACAGATACGCAGTATTTT. This encodes CASSLGRRSTDTQYF.

This clonotype has at least ten counts. This rearrangement joins TRBV6-6 to TRBJ1-1; D call uncertain. This CDR3 spans 14 amino acids. Germline V CDR1 and CDR2: MNHNY, SVGAGI (reference sequence). V dropped 2 bases and J dropped 4 bases, with 11 bases sitting between them. CDR3 DNA sequence: TGTGCCAGCAGTTACGGCGGGCTCGGCACTGAAGCTTTCTTT. This sequence encodes CASSYGGLGTEAFF.

This clonotype came up many times. CDR3 loop: CASSFPGEETQYF. CDR3 bases: TGCGCCAGCAGCTTCCCAGGGGAAGAGACCCAGTACTTC. The chain uses TRBV5-1 and TRBJ2-5; possible D gene TRBD1, 6 bases. The V and J ends lost 2 bases and 3 bases respectively, with 8 bases between them. Germline V gene sequence: CDR1 SGHRS, CDR2 YFSETQ. The length of the CDR3 is 13 residues.

The rearrangement joins TRBV19 to TRBJ2-5, with TRBD2 matching 8 bases. J gave up 5 bases and V 5 bases, and 10 bases lay outside the gene matches. Germline V gene lookup returns CDR1 LNHDA and CDR2 SQIVND (reference sequence). The CDR3 covers 15 residues. The CDR3 DNA reads TGTGCCAGTAGTCCGGGGACTAGTAGGGGTGAGACCCAGTACTTC. It translates to CASSPGTSRGETQYF.

This clonotype was recorded at least ten times. The chain carries TRBV6-5 and TRBJ2-3; unclear D gene. This CDR3 is built from 12 residues. CDR1 MNHEY and CDR2 SVGAGI come from the germline V gene. The V end lost 5 bases, the J end lost 4 bases, and 7 bases lay between the germline ends. The CDR3 nucleotides read TGTGCCAGCAGTCGAATAGCAGATACGCAGTATTTT. This translates into CASSRIADTQYF.

This clonotype was counted many times. The gene calls are TRBV20-1 and TRBJ1-5, with 9 bases identical to TRBD1. V dropped 1 base and J dropped 5; count of bases not matched to a gene: 3. Germline values: CDR1 DFQATT, CDR2 SNEGSKA (reference sequence). CDR3 length: 14 residues. CDR3 sequence: CSARGWTGDQPQHF. CDR3 bases: TGCAGTGCTAGAGGTTGGACAGGGGATCAGCCCCAGCATTTT.

This clonotype was found many times. The CDR3 here is CASSTQTRGRYGYTF. CDR3 DNA sequence: TGTGCCAGCAGTACGCAAACCAGGGGACGGTATGGCTACACCTTC. The V and J genes are TRBV4-2 and TRBJ1-2, with D maybe TRBD1 (6 bases). The length of the CDR3 is 15 residues. V was shortened by 6 bases and J by 5 bases, with 19 bases between the two germline ends. Per germline, CDR1 LGHNA and CDR2 YNFKEQ.